A selection of T cell receptor beta chains follows, all from one sample in a study of identical twins. TCRdb re-analysed the 5' RACE reads in MiXCR, keeping a single row per CDR3 protein. Seen here are roughly 1,500,000 distinct CDR3 sequences, about 30% observed once, and the top ten hold about 0.27%. Material: cord blood. The receptors derive from a newborn girl in good health. CDR3s include the opening cysteine and the closing phenylalanine or tryptophan. The D gene is left open where the match is weak. Only some rows state a clone size, as once, few, many or a class for expanded clones.

d_call: -; v_call: TRBV14; clone_size: -; j_call: TRBJ2-1; cdr3_nt: TGTGCCAGCAGCCAAGATTTGCGGCTGAGGGAGCGGTTCTTC; cdr3_aa: CASSQDLRLRERFF
d_call: -; v_call: TRBV12-3/TRBV12-4; clone_size: -; j_call: TRBJ1-6; cdr3_nt: TGTGCCAGCAGTTTAGTGAGGTCACCCCTCCACTTT; cdr3_aa: CASSLVRSPLHF
d_call: -; v_call: TRBV5-1; clone_size: few; j_call: TRBJ1-4; cdr3_nt: TGCGCCAGCAGTCCCGGGTTCGGCCGAAATGAAAAACTGTTTTTT; cdr3_aa: CASSPGFGRNEKLFF
d_call: -; v_call: TRBV6-1; clone_size: -; j_call: TRBJ1-4; cdr3_nt: TGTCCCAGCAGTGAATGGAGGGTGCGGAAACTGTTTTTT; cdr3_aa: CPSSEWRVRKLFF
d_call: -; v_call: TRBV6-1; clone_size: few; j_call: TRBJ1-1; cdr3_nt: TGTGCCAGCCAGGGGCGGTGGTTAATGAACACTGAAGCTTTCTTT; cdr3_aa: CASQGRWLMNTEAFF
d_call: TRBD2; v_call: TRBV7-2; clone_size: -; j_call: TRBJ2-3; cdr3_nt: TGTGCCAGCAGCTTAGCCCCGAGGACTAGCGGGAGCTCCGCAGATACGCAGTATTTT; cdr3_aa: CASSLAPRTSGSSADTQYF
d_call: TRBD1; v_call: TRBV18; clone_size: -; j_call: TRBJ2-3; cdr3_nt: TGTGCCAGCCCAATGGGACAGCCCGCCGCAGATACGCAGTATTTT; cdr3_aa: CASPMGQPAADTQYF
d_call: TRBD2; v_call: TRBV20-1; clone_size: -; j_call: TRBJ2-1; cdr3_nt: TGCAGTGCTAGACCCCGGACTAGCGGGAGGGCTTCCTACAATGAGCAGTTCTTC; cdr3_aa: CSARPRTSGRASYNEQFF
d_call: -; v_call: TRBV5-1; clone_size: many; j_call: TRBJ1-1; cdr3_nt: TGCGCCAGCAGCTTTGAGGGGAACACTGAAGCTTTCTTT; cdr3_aa: CASSFEGNTEAFF
d_call: -; v_call: TRBV28; clone_size: -; j_call: TRBJ2-3; cdr3_nt: TGTGCCAGCAGTTTAGTAGATATGCAGTATTTT; cdr3_aa: CASSLVDMQYF
d_call: TRBD1; v_call: TRBV7-2; clone_size: many; j_call: TRBJ1-4; cdr3_nt: TGTGCCAGCAGCTTACGGGACAGGAATGAAAAACTGTTTTTT; cdr3_aa: CASSLRDRNEKLFF
d_call: -; v_call: TRBV20-1; clone_size: -; j_call: TRBJ1-2; cdr3_nt: TGCAGTGCTAGACCGTGCGCTTGGGATGGCTACACCTTC; cdr3_aa: CSARPCAWDGYTF
d_call: -; v_call: TRBV28; clone_size: -; j_call: TRBJ1-1; cdr3_nt: TGTGCCAGCAACCCCAGGGAAGCTTTCTTT; cdr3_aa: CASNPREAFF
d_call: -; v_call: TRBV5-1; clone_size: -; j_call: TRBJ2-1; cdr3_nt: TGCGCCAGCAGCTTGGCATGGGACTCTACCTACAATGAGCAGTTCTTC; cdr3_aa: CASSLAWDSTYNEQFF
d_call: TRBD1; v_call: TRBV5-1; clone_size: -; j_call: TRBJ2-7; cdr3_nt: TGCGCCAGCACCCGGGACAGTTCCTACGGGCAGTACTTC; cdr3_aa: CASTRDSSYGQYF
d_call: TRBD2; v_call: TRBV6-2/TRBV6-3; clone_size: few; j_call: TRBJ2-3; cdr3_nt: TGTGCCAGCAGTCAACCGACTAGCGGGAGTGTGGCTAGCACAGATACGCAGTATTTT; cdr3_aa: CASSQPTSGSVASTDTQYF